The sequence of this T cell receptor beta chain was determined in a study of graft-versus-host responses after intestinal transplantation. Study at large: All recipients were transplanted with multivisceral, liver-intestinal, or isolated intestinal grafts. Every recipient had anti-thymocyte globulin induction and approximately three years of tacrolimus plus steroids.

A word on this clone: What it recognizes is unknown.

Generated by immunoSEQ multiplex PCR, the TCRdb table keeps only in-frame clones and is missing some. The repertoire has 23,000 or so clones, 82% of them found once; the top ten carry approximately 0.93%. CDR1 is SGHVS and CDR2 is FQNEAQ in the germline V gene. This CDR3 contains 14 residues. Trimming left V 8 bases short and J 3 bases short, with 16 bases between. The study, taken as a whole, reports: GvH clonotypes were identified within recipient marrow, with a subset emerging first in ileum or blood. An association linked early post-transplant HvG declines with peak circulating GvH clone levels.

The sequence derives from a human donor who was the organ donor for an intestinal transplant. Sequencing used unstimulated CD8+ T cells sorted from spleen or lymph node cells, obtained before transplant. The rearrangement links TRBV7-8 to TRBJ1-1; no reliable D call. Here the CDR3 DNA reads TGTGCCAGCGCGCCACGGCACCGGGACACTGAAGCTTTCTTT. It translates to CASAPRHRDTEAFF.